These 31 T cell receptor beta chains were all obtained from the same sample, sequenced in a study of cytomegalovirus exposure and HLA in healthy donors. The method was immunoSEQ multiplex PCR; TCRdb's version includes in-frame clones alone and lacks a portion of them. The sample includes more than 110,000 clones, 85% to 90% of them seen just once. Sequenced sample: PBMCs. Every receptor here comes from a man younger than 35 in good health and CMV-seronegative.

The chain has TRBV5-1 and TRBJ1-4; possibly TRBD1 for D (5 bases). Germline V lookup: CDR1 SGHRS, CDR2 YFSETQ. CDR3 size: 15 residues. Trimming pared 0 bases from V and 7 bases from J, leaving 13 bases between. CDR3 residues: CASSLASGGAEKLFF. CDR3 DNA: TGCGCCAGCAGCTTGGCTTCCGGGGGTGCTGAAAAACTGTTTTTT.

The chain links TRBV2 to TRBJ1-1; D unclear. The CDR3 extends over 12 amino acids. Deletions cut 6 bases from V and 6 bases from J, with 11 bases between. Germline CDR1 and CDR2: SNHLY and FYNNEI. This CDR3 reads CASRETISEAFF. CDR3 coding DNA: TGTGCCAGCAGGGAGACTATCTCTGAAGCTTTCTTT.

CDR3 sequence: CASSISGGAFYNEQFF. CDR3 sequence (DNA): TGTGCCAGTAGTATTTCGGGGGGCGCGTTCTACAATGAGCAGTTCTTC. The chain links TRBV19 to TRBJ2-1, with TRBD2 as a possible D gene (7 bases). The germline V gene has CDR1 LNHDA and CDR2 SQIVND (reference sequence). The CDR3 contains 16 residues. Trimming took off 3 bases at V and 3 bases at J, with 15 bases between the two ends.

V usage is TRBV4-3 and J usage is TRBJ2-5; 7 bases agree with TRBD2. There are 16 residues in the CDR3. Germline values: CDR1 LGHNA, CDR2 YSLEER. J gave up 4 bases and V 1 base, and 9 bases lay outside the gene matches. The CDR3: CASSQGQAGTGETQYF. The CDR3 bases are TGCGCCAGCAGCCAAGGGCAAGCGGGAACAGGAGAGACCCAGTACTTC.

CDR3 sequence (DNA): TGTGCCAGCAGCTTGCCCCGGCTCAGGCCTCCTTACGAGCAGTACTTC. Residues: CASSLPRLRPPYEQYF. The chain carries TRBV5-5 and TRBJ2-7; D not resolved. Trimming removed 1 base from V and 4 bases from J, with 18 bases in between. The CDR3 is made up of 16 amino acids. Germline CDR1 reads SGHKS; CDR2 reads YYEKEE (reference sequence).

The rearrangement joins TRBV29-1 to TRBJ1-1; D not certain. This CDR3 is 12 amino acids long. Trimming shortened V by 3 bases and J by 7 bases, and 12 bases separated the two germline ends. Per the germline V gene, CDR1 is SQVTM and CDR2 is ANQGSEA. DNA for the CDR3: TGCAGCGTTGACGGTCAGAGGGTTGAAGCTTTCTTT. Translation gives CSVDGQRVEAFF. The entire variable domain, with the rest obtained from reference TRBV29-1 and TRBJ1-1, is as follows: SAVISQKPSRDICQRGTSLTIQCQVDSQVTMMFWYRQQPGQSLTLIATANQGSEATYESGFVIDKFPISRPNLTFSTLTVSNMSPEDSSIYLCSVDGQRVEAFFGQGTRLTVV.

This chain connects TRBV6-5 to TRBJ2-5; 13 positions agree with TRBD2. The CDR3 length is 15 residues. The V gene's germline CDR1 is MNHEY and CDR2 SVGAGI. Losses at the gene ends were 4 bases for V and 5 bases for J; bases not matched to a gene: 4. DNA of the CDR3: TGTGCCAGCAGTTCCCTACTAGCGGGGGGGGAGACCCAGTACTTC. Amino acid sequence: CASSSLLAGGETQYF.

The chain is built from TRBV28 and TRBJ2-7, with TRBD1 matching over 10 bases. Germline values: CDR1 MDHEN, CDR2 SYDVKM. The CDR3 length is 17 residues. The V segment lost 9 bases and the J segment 3 bases; nucleotides outside the gene matches: 17. The CDR3 DNA reads TGTGCCAGTTTCCCCGGGACAGGGGTGCGGGTAGGCTACGAGCAGTACTTC. Its protein product is CASFPGTGVRVGYEQYF.

The V call is TRBV11-2, the J call TRBJ2-3; 10 bases agree with TRBD1. The CDR3 contains 16 residues. V dropped 4 bases and J dropped 2; count of bases not matched to a gene: 6. CDR1 and CDR2 from the germline V gene are SGHAT and FQNNGV. The CDR3 protein is CASSYGGTGVTDTQYF. DNA for the CDR3: TGTGCCAGCAGCTATGGGGGGACAGGGGTCACAGATACGCAGTATTTT. Variable domain in full (rest from reference TRBV11-2 and TRBJ2-3): EAGVAQSPRYKIIEKRQSVAFWCNPISGHATLYWYQQILGQGPKLLIQFQNNGVVDDSQLPKDRFSAERLKGVDSTLKIQPAKLEDSAVYLCASSYGGTGVTDTQYFGPGTRLTVL.

The V call is TRBV6-4, the J call TRBJ1-2; no reliable D call. Germline V gene data show CDR1 as MRHNA and CDR2 as SNTAGT. This CDR3 is built from 13 residues. V gave up 3 bases and J gave up 4 bases, with 9 bases separating them. CDR3: CASSDSGGYGYTF. CDR3 nucleotides: TGTGCCAGCAGTGATTCCGGTGGCTATGGCTACACCTTC.

The chain carries TRBV11-2 and TRBJ2-7; perhaps TRBD1 as D (6 bases). CDR1 is SGHAT and CDR2 is FQNNGV in the germline V gene. V was pared by 0 bases and J by 3 bases, with 9 bases between. This CDR3 spans 14 amino acids. CDR3 DNA: TGTGCCAGCAGCTTAGACAGGGGCGACTACGAGCAGTACTTC. Residues: CASSLDRGDYEQYF.

The chain carries TRBV5-6 and TRBJ2-7, with D possibly being TRBD1 (6 bases). V lost 3 bases, J lost 5 bases, and 12 bases lay in between. CDR1 and CDR2 (germline): SGHDT, YYEEEE. The CDR3 consists of 13 residues. CDR3 coding DNA: TGTGCCAGCAGCTCCTACAGGGCGGACGAGCAGTACTTC. It yields the protein CASSSYRADEQYF. The full variable domain, with the rest looked up from reference TRBV5-6 and TRBJ2-7, is DAGVTQSPTHLIKTRGQQVTLRCSPKSGHDTVSWYQQALGQGPQFIFQYYEEEERQRGNFPDRFSGHQFPNYSSELNVNALLLGDSALYLCASSSYRADEQYFGPGTRLTVT.

This clone has a handful of counts. This chain connects TRBV6-4 to TRBJ2-1; D remains ambiguous. V lost 3 bases to trimming and J lost 0 bases, with 9 bases between them. CDR1 MRHNA and CDR2 SNTAGT come from the germline V gene. The CDR3 spans 15 residues. CDR3 nucleotide sequence: TGTGCCAGCAGTGATACCGCAGACTCCTACAATGAGCAGTTCTTC. It codes for CASSDTADSYNEQFF.

V is TRBV27 and J is TRBJ2-7; TRBD2 agrees at 8 bases. Per the germline V gene, CDR1 is MNHEY and CDR2 is SMNVEV (reference sequence). The CDR3 covers 13 residues. V lost 6 bases, J lost 7 bases, and 8 bases stayed unmatched. The CDR3 reads CASRPAGRGEQYF. CDR3 bases: TGTGCCAGCAGACCGGCCGGGAGGGGGGAGCAGTACTTC.

V gene TRBV13 combines with J gene TRBJ2-1; possible D gene TRBD1, 6 bases. Looked up from germline, CDR1 is PRHDT and CDR2 is FYEKMQ (reference sequence). The CDR3 contains 14 residues. V lost 3 bases to trimming and J lost 6 bases, with 12 bases between them. This CDR3 reads CASSFAGTSNEQFF. The CDR3, as DNA: TGTGCCAGCAGCTTCGCCGGGACAAGCAATGAGCAGTTCTTC.

J is TRBJ2-1 and V is TRBV7-9; D might be TRBD2 (5 bases). The CDR3 extends over 16 amino acids. CDR1 is SEHNR, CDR2 FQNEAQ, per germline (reference sequence). Trimming shortened V by 7 bases and J by 0 bases, and 16 bases separated the two germline ends. The CDR3 protein is CASTPSSAGSYNEQFF. The DNA of the CDR3 is TGTGCCAGCACCCCAAGTTCGGCGGGCTCCTACAATGAGCAGTTCTTC. Full variable domain (outside the CDR3, taken from reference TRBV7-9 and TRBJ2-1): DTGVSQNPRHKITKRGQNVTFRCDPISEHNRLYWYRQTLGQGPEFLTYFQNEAQLEKSRLLSDRFSAERPKGSFSTLEIQRTEQGDSAMYLCASTPSSAGSYNEQFFGPGTRLTVL.

This clone was recorded a few times. The gene calls are TRBV5-1 and TRBJ2-7, with 7 positions matching TRBD1. This CDR3 region has 14 residues. J lost 2 bases, V lost 4 bases, and 6 bases had no gene match. CDR1 SGHRS and CDR2 YFSETQ come from the germline V gene. CDR3 bases: TGCGCCAGCAGCATGGGACAGACAACCTACGAGCAGTACTTC. This gives the protein CASSMGQTTYEQYF. Using reference TRBV5-1 and TRBJ2-7 for the parts outside the CDR3, the full variable domain is KAGVTQTPRYLIKTRGQQVTLSCSPISGHRSVSWYQQTPGQGLQFLFEYFSETQRNKGNFPGRFSGRQFSNSRSEMNVSTLELGDSALYLCASSMGQTTYEQYFGPGTRLTVT.

This clone showed up just once. The V call is TRBV7-9, the J call TRBJ2-7, with TRBD1 matching 11 bases. The germline V gene has CDR1 SEHNR and CDR2 FQNEAQ (reference sequence). J was trimmed by 5 bases and V by 5 bases; bases with no gene match: 11. This CDR3 is built from 16 residues. Written as DNA, the CDR3 is TGTGCCAGCAGCGACACCGGGACAGGGGGTTTCCACGAGCAGTACTTC. Translating gives CASSDTGTGGFHEQYF.

This clone appeared a single time. The chain has TRBV4-1 and TRBJ2-1; 12 nucleotides line up with TRBD2. V shed 4 bases, J shed 8 bases, and the junction held 6 bases outside the gene matches. Germline lookup yields CDR1 MGHRA and CDR2 YSYEKL. This CDR3 region has 15 residues. In nucleotides, the CDR3 is TGCGCCAGCAGCCGTCTAGCGGGGGGGCTCGATGAGCAGTTCTTC. As protein: CASSRLAGGLDEQFF.

The chain joins TRBV4-3 to TRBJ2-1; no definite D call. V was pared by 0 bases and J by 7 bases, with 7 bases between. From germline, CDR1 is LGHNA and CDR2 YSLEER. CDR3 length: 13 amino acids. For the CDR3, the DNA is TGCGCCAGCAGCCAAGATACTCGGAATGAGCAGTTCTTC. Translation: CASSQDTRNEQFF.

J is TRBJ2-2 and V is TRBV4-1; D possibly corresponds to TRBD2 (6 bases). CDR3 length equals 14 residues. Trimming took off 4 bases at V and 7 bases at J, with 13 bases between the two ends. Germline CDR1 reads MGHRA; CDR2 reads YSYEKL. The CDR3 is CASSPRAGIGELFF. For the CDR3, the DNA is TGCGCCAGCAGCCCCAGGGCGGGAATCGGGGAGCTGTTTTTT.

J is TRBJ1-1 and V is TRBV12-5; no firm D call. CDR1 and CDR2 (germline): LGHNT, FRNRAP. Trimming took 6 bases from V and 0 from J, leaving 8 bases between them. The CDR3 has 13 residues. The CDR3 region is CASGFDLNTEAFF. The CDR3 coding sequence is TGTGCTAGTGGCTTTGACTTGAACACTGAAGCTTTCTTT.

The V gene is TRBV5-1, the J gene TRBJ2-7; D gene unclear. The V gene's germline CDR1 is SGHRS and CDR2 YFSETQ. Trimming removed 4 bases from V and 1 base from J, with 12 bases in between. This CDR3 has 14 residues. The CDR3 nucleotides read TGCGCCAGCAGCCTCAGAACCGAATCCTACGAGCAGTACTTC. Protein sequence: CASSLRTESYEQYF.

This sequence joins TRBV9 and TRBJ2-1; TRBD2 agrees at 8 bases. Germline-derived CDR1 and CDR2 are SGDLS and YYNGEE. The V gene end was trimmed by 4 bases and the J gene end by 8 bases; junction bases not matched to a gene: 11. This CDR3 comprises 15 residues. CDR3 in DNA: TGTGCCAGCAGCAAAACTAGCGGAGGGGGACATGAGCAGTTCTTC. The encoded protein is CASSKTSGGGHEQFF. Full variable domain (rest looked up from reference TRBV9 and TRBJ2-1): DSGVTQTPKHLITATGQRVTLRCSPRSGDLSVYWYQQSLDQGLQFLIQYYNGEERAKGNILERFSAQQFPDLHSELNLSSLELGDSALYFCASSKTSGGGHEQFFGPGTRLTVL.

The chain is built from TRBV6-6 and TRBJ2-7, with 9 bases matching TRBD1. Germline CDR1 MNHNY, CDR2 SVGAGI (reference sequence). CDR3 length: 14 residues. V was clipped by 3 bases and J by 6 bases; unmatched bases: 6. In nucleotides, the CDR3 is TGTGCCAGCAGTTATTGGGACAGGGCGGGCGAGCAGTACTTC. Its protein product is CASSYWDRAGEQYF.

The table lists this clone with a few counts. J is TRBJ2-3 and V is TRBV4-2; TRBD1 matches at 8 bases. This CDR3 contains 16 residues. CDR1 is LGHNA, CDR2 YNFKEQ, per germline. J gave up 2 bases and V 0 bases, and 4 bases lay outside the gene matches. This CDR3 is CASSQDRGQVTDTQYF. The CDR3 DNA is TGTGCCAGCAGCCAAGATCGGGGACAGGTCACAGATACGCAGTATTTT.

This clone is a singleton in its sample. V gene TRBV12-5 combines with J gene TRBJ2-5; tentatively, D is TRBD2 (5 bases). The CDR3 contains 18 residues. Trimming took off 0 bases at V and 4 bases at J, with 21 bases between the two ends. Germline CDR1 and CDR2: LGHNT and FRNRAP. CDR3 region: CASGLVPHGVDGSETQYF. CDR3 bases: TGTGCTAGTGGTTTGGTTCCCCACGGGGTAGACGGGTCAGAGACCCAGTACTTC.

This clone is a singleton in its sample. The J gene is TRBJ2-3, the V gene TRBV5-6; 7 nucleotides align to TRBD1. The CDR3 has 14 amino acids. CDR1 and CDR2 (germline): SGHDT, YYEEEE. V shed 0 bases, J shed 3 bases, and the junction held 1 base outside the gene matches. The CDR3 protein is CASSLAGGTDTQYF. In nucleotides, the CDR3 is TGTGCCAGCAGCTTGGCAGGGGGAACAGATACGCAGTATTTT.

This rearrangement joins TRBV7-9 to TRBJ2-1, with 8 bases that match TRBD2. The CDR3 consists of 12 residues. Germline CDR1 reads SEHNR; CDR2 reads FQNEAQ (reference sequence). J lost 9 bases, V lost 5 bases, and 3 bases had no gene match. The CDR3 bases are TGTGCCAGCAGCCTAAGCGGGGGTGAGCAGTTCTTC. Translating gives CASSLSGGEQFF.

The V gene is TRBV7-9, the J gene TRBJ2-7, with D tentatively TRBD1 (6 bases). This CDR3 contains 17 residues. Germline V gene lookup returns CDR1 SEHNR and CDR2 FQNEAQ (reference sequence). Trimming shortened V by 0 bases and J by 4 bases, and 19 bases separated the two germline ends. CDR3 coding DNA: TGTGCCAGCAGCTTAGCGTTTAAGGGGACAAGGTCATACGAGCAGTACTTC. It is translated as CASSLAFKGTRSYEQYF.

The chain carries TRBV2 and TRBJ2-5, with D possibly being TRBD2 (6 bases). Per the germline V gene, CDR1 is SNHLY and CDR2 is FYNNEI. V dropped 10 bases and J dropped 4 bases, with 16 bases sitting between them. The CDR3 runs 13 residues. The CDR3 here is CATGGAGRETQYF. The DNA of the CDR3 is TGTGCCACCGGAGGGGCGGGGCGAGAGACCCAGTACTTC.